The next 27 T cell receptor beta chains were all read from a single sample in a study of cytomegalovirus exposure and HLA in healthy donors. PCR amplification relied on 60 Vbeta primers (plus 13 Jbeta primers). TCRdb's copy holds only in-frame clones and misses some; the assay was immunoSEQ multiplex PCR. The sample has more than 110,000 clones; 8.5% to 10% are singletons. Sequences were obtained from PBMCs. The receptors derive from a man aged 50-59 years in good health and CMV-seronegative.

In its sample, this clone was seen a few times. V usage is TRBV5-1 and J usage is TRBJ2-7; D gene ambiguous. Trimming left V 4 bases short and J 0 bases short, with 11 bases between. The CDR3 runs 14 residues. CDR1 is SGHRS and CDR2 is YFSETQ in the germline V gene. This CDR3 is CASSRDSYSYEQYF. For the CDR3, the DNA is TGCGCCAGCAGCCGAGACTCATACTCCTACGAGCAGTACTTC.

This clone has just a few counts. V usage is TRBV27 and J usage is TRBJ1-3, with 8 bases that match TRBD1. CDR3 length: 15 residues. V lost 5 bases and J lost 1; bases outside the gene matches: 4. Germline V gives CDR1 MNHEY, CDR2 SMNVEV (reference sequence). The CDR3 DNA reads TGTGCCAGCAGTCCCCGGACAGGGTCTGGAAACACCATATATTTT. This codes for CASSPRTGSGNTIYF.

The chain uses TRBV6-5 and TRBJ1-4, with D maybe TRBD1 (5 bases). In germline, CDR1 is MNHEY, CDR2 SVGAGI. The CDR3 runs to 14 residues. The V end was cut by 7 bases, the J end by 4 bases, with 13 bases between. The CDR3 loop is CASKKGLGNEKLFF. The CDR3 DNA is TGTGCCAGCAAAAAGGGGTTGGGTAATGAAAAACTGTTTTTT.

The rearrangement uses TRBV19 and TRBJ2-5; perhaps TRBD2 as D (6 bases). The CDR3 is made up of 11 amino acids. Germline values: CDR1 LNHDA, CDR2 SQIVND (reference sequence). Deletions cut 3 bases from V and 13 bases from J, with 12 bases between. The DNA of the CDR3 is TGTGCCAGTAGTATGCGCGGGGCTTGGTACTTC. This encodes CASSMRGAWYF.

This clone was counted between two and nine times. The chain is built from TRBV5-5 and TRBJ1-5; 12 nucleotides line up with TRBD1. The V gene's germline CDR1 is SGHKS and CDR2 YYEKEE (reference sequence). The CDR3 consists of 17 residues. With V trimmed by 4 bases and J by 2 bases, 7 bases remained unmatched. Here the CDR3 DNA reads TGTGCCAGCAGCCGGGGACAGGGGGCGATGGGCAATCAGCCCCAGCATTTT. Residues: CASSRGQGAMGNQPQHF.

The V and J genes are TRBV19 and TRBJ2-3, with 8 nucleotides matching TRBD2. The germline V gene has CDR1 LNHDA and CDR2 SQIVND (reference sequence). The CDR3 is made up of 16 amino acids. V shed 6 bases and J 6 bases; nucleotides not matched to a gene: 14. The CDR3 region has the DNA TGTGCCAGTAGCCCGCTTGGGGCGGGAGGCCCCGATACGCAGTATTTT. It yields the protein CASSPLGAGGPDTQYF.

In this sample, this clone turned up a few times. The J gene is TRBJ2-7, the V gene TRBV6-5, with 7 bases fitting TRBD1. J gave up 3 bases and V 2 bases, and 4 bases lay outside the gene matches. This CDR3 is built from 14 residues. Germline CDR1 and CDR2: MNHEY and SVGAGI. The CDR3 nucleotides read TGTGCCAGCAGTTACCGGACAGGTTTCTACGAGCAGTACTTC. It is translated as CASSYRTGFYEQYF.

V is TRBV5-6 and J is TRBJ2-4; D uncertain. Trimming left V 4 bases short and J 5 bases short, with 10 bases between. Germline V gene lookup returns CDR1 SGHDT and CDR2 YYEEEE. The CDR3 has 13 residues. Here the CDR3 DNA reads TGTGCCAGCAGCCAGGAAATAGAAAACATTCAGTACTTC. Protein: CASSQEIENIQYF.

This rearrangement joins TRBV19 to TRBJ2-7; D is ambiguous. Per germline, CDR1 LNHDA and CDR2 SQIVND (reference sequence). The V and J ends lost 5 bases and 1 base respectively, with 6 bases between them. The CDR3 runs 12 residues. The CDR3 here is CASSDGSYEQYF. The CDR3 nucleotides are TGTGCCAGTAGTGACGGGTCCTACGAGCAGTACTTC.

The V and J genes are TRBV30 and TRBJ1-1; the match to TRBD1 covers 10 bases. The germline V gene has CDR1 GTSNPN and CDR2 SVGIG (reference sequence). The CDR3 length is 14 residues. Trimming at V came to 3 bases and at J to 1 base, leaving 2 bases not matched to a gene. The CDR3 sequence: CAWSRDRGNTEAFF. The CDR3 DNA reads as TGTGCCTGGAGCCGGGACAGGGGGAACACTGAAGCTTTCTTT.

The rearrangement joins TRBV7-9 to TRBJ2-7, with D possibly matching TRBD2 (6 bases). The CDR3 loop spans 19 amino acids. From germline, CDR1 is SEHNR and CDR2 FQNEAQ (reference sequence). Trimming took off 5 bases at V and 0 bases at J, with 26 bases between the two ends. CDR3 region: CASSRTHFGGADASYEQYF. For the CDR3, the DNA is TGTGCCAGCAGCCGAACACATTTTGGCGGGGCGGACGCCTCCTACGAGCAGTACTTC. The whole variable domain, filled in from reference TRBV7-9 and TRBJ2-7, reads DTGVSQNPRHKITKRGQNVTFRCDPISEHNRLYWYRQTLGQGPEFLTYFQNEAQLEKSRLLSDRFSAERPKGSFSTLEIQRTEQGDSAMYLCASSRTHFGGADASYEQYFGPGTRLTVT.

This clone was recorded a few times. The J gene is TRBJ1-5, the V gene TRBV19, with D perhaps matching TRBD1 (6 bases). The germline CDR1 and CDR2 sequences are LNHDA and SQIVND (reference sequence). The CDR3 consists of 14 residues. V was clipped by 3 bases and J by 9 bases, with 15 bases between them. The DNA for the CDR3 is TGTGCCAGTAGTATTACCAGGGGCGCGGGGCCCCAGCATTTT. The encoded protein is CASSITRGAGPQHF.

This clone was counted a few times. The genes are TRBV9 and TRBJ2-7; TRBD2 matches at 9 bases. Germline CDR1 reads SGDLS; CDR2 reads YYNGEE. The CDR3 consists of 16 residues. V was clipped by 3 bases and J by 0 bases; unmatched bases: 7. CDR3 DNA: TGTGCCAGCAGCGCAAGACTAGCGGCAAACTCCTACGAGCAGTACTTC. Residues: CASSARLAANSYEQYF.

This clone was detected a few times. This rearrangement joins TRBV28 to TRBJ2-2; TRBD1 matches 7 bases. The CDR3 is 15 residues long. CDR1 and CDR2 (germline): MDHEN, SYDVKM. The V and J ends lost 5 bases and 7 bases, in that order; junction bases with no gene match: 10. CDR3 coding DNA: TGTGCCAGCAGTCCCCGGACAGGATTGGGCGGGGAGCTGTTTTTT. Protein product: CASSPRTGLGGELFF.

This clone has only a few counts. V gene TRBV13 combines with J gene TRBJ2-1; 7 bases match TRBD2. The CDR3 spans 16 residues. The V gene end was trimmed by 0 bases and the J gene end by 4 bases; junction bases not matched to a gene: 6. The V gene's germline CDR1 is PRHDT and CDR2 FYEKMQ (reference sequence). The CDR3 here is CASSLGGILAYNEQFF. The CDR3 nucleotides read TGTGCCAGCAGCTTAGGTGGGATACTAGCGTACAATGAGCAGTTCTTC.

This sequence joins TRBV27 and TRBJ2-1, with 7 bases lining up with TRBD2. J lost 8 bases, V lost 3 bases, and 1 base had no gene match. CDR1 and CDR2 from the germline V gene are MNHEY and SMNVEV (reference sequence). The CDR3 has 12 residues. The CDR3 loop reads CASSLRGYEQFF. CDR3 nucleotides: TGTGCCAGCAGTTTGCGGGGGTATGAGCAGTTCTTC.

In this sample, this clone turned up a few times. The chain recombines TRBV7-9 with TRBJ2-1; maybe TRBD2 (5 bases). The germline V gene has CDR1 SEHNR and CDR2 FQNEAQ (reference sequence). CDR3 size: 12 residues. Trimming pared 2 bases from V and 8 bases from J, leaving 7 bases between. Written as DNA, the CDR3 is TGTGCCAGCAGCTTAATCGGGGATGAGCAGTTCTTC. Its translation: CASSLIGDEQFF.

This clone was observed a few times. V is TRBV7-9 and J is TRBJ2-5, with 7 bases identical to TRBD1. V lost 5 bases, J lost 1 base, and 7 bases stayed unmatched. The length of the CDR3 is 15 residues. Per the germline V gene, CDR1 is SEHNR and CDR2 is FQNEAQ (reference sequence). The CDR3, as DNA: TGTGCCAGCAGCACTAACAGGGGAACCCAAGAGACCCAGTACTTC. Its translation: CASSTNRGTQETQYF.

This clone was seen more than once but under ten times. This rearrangement joins TRBV7-6 to TRBJ2-1; 8 nucleotides agree with TRBD2. V was pared by 1 base and J by 9 bases, with 8 bases of the junction left unmatched. This CDR3 is built from 15 residues. Germline CDR1 and CDR2: SGHVS and FNYEAQ. The CDR3 coding sequence is TGTGCCAGCAGCTTAGGGGCCGGGGGGGCCGGTGAGCAGTTCTTC. As protein: CASSLGAGGAGEQFF.

This rearrangement joins TRBV12-5 to TRBJ2-1; tentatively, D is TRBD2 (6 bases). This CDR3 comprises 13 residues. Germline V CDR1 and CDR2: LGHNT, FRNRAP. V dropped 6 bases and J dropped 8 bases, with 14 bases sitting between them. The CDR3 spells CASGTRLVHEQFF. CDR3 DNA sequence: TGTGCTAGTGGCACTCGACTAGTCCATGAGCAGTTCTTC. Full variable domain (outside the CDR3, taken from reference TRBV12-5 and TRBJ2-1): DARVTQTPRHKVTEMGQEVTMRCQPILGHNTVFWYRQTMMQGLELLAYFRNRAPLDDSGMPKDRFSAEMPDATLATLKIQPSEPRDSAVYFCASGTRLVHEQFFGPGTRLTVL.

This clone was counted between two and nine times. V is TRBV9 and J is TRBJ1-3; D perhaps matches TRBD1 (6 bases). The CDR3 is made up of 17 amino acids. CDR1 and CDR2 (germline): SGDLS, YYNGEE. Trimming left V 0 bases short and J 0 bases short, with 13 bases between. Written as DNA, the CDR3 is TGTGCCAGCAGCGTAGGGCCGACAGGTTTCTCTGGAAACACCATATATTTT. Its protein is CASSVGPTGFSGNTIYF.

This rearrangement joins TRBV4-1 to TRBJ1-5; D is unclear. This CDR3 has 14 amino acids. CDR1 and CDR2 from the germline V gene are MGHRA and YSYEKL. V was shortened by 1 base and J by 2 bases, with 6 bases between the two germline ends. CDR3 sequence reads: CASSQVTGNQPQHF. Here the CDR3 DNA reads TGCGCCAGCAGCCAAGTTACGGGCAATCAGCCCCAGCATTTT.

This clone was seen only once. The chain joins TRBV27 to TRBJ2-1; D might be TRBD1 (6 bases). Trimming cost V 3 bases and J 7 bases, with 13 bases left between them. From germline, CDR1 is MNHEY and CDR2 SMNVEV (reference sequence). This CDR3 has 14 amino acids. CDR3 sequence (DNA): TGTGCCAGCAGTTTTCAGGGGTCAGTGAATGAGCAGTTCTTC. Its protein is CASSFQGSVNEQFF.

This clone was seen a handful of times. The chain couples TRBV9 to TRBJ2-1; D is perhaps TRBD2 (7 bases). V was cut by 0 bases and J by 8 bases, with 15 bases left in between. Germline CDR1 is SGDLS and CDR2 is YYNGEE. The CDR3 loop spans 15 amino acids. The CDR3 region is CASSVGAGAGDEQFF. In nucleotides, the CDR3 is TGTGCCAGCAGCGTAGGGGCAGGGGCGGGGGATGAGCAGTTCTTC. Combining the CDR3 with reference TRBV9 and TRBJ2-1 gives the whole variable domain DSGVTQTPKHLITATGQRVTLRCSPRSGDLSVYWYQQSLDQGLQFLIQYYNGEERAKGNILERFSAQQFPDLHSELNLSSLELGDSALYFCASSVGAGAGDEQFFGPGTRLTVL.

This clone was counted only a few times. The J gene is TRBJ2-7, the V gene TRBV18; 9 nucleotides line up with TRBD2. The CDR3 runs 16 residues. Per the germline V gene, CDR1 is KGHSH and CDR2 is LQKENI. Trimming cost V 4 bases and J 2 bases; bases outside gene matches: 9. The CDR3 DNA sequence: TGTGCCAGCTCACAATCGACTAGCGGTACTCCCTACGAGCAGTACTTC. This gives the protein CASSQSTSGTPYEQYF. Filled out from reference TRBV18 and TRBJ2-7, the complete variable domain reads NAGVMQNPRHLVRRRGQEARLRCSPMKGHSHVYWYRQLPEEGLKFMVYLQKENIIDESGMPKERFSAEFPKEGPSILRIQQVVRGDSAAYFCASSQSTSGTPYEQYFGPGTRLTVT.

V usage is TRBV7-9 and J usage is TRBJ1-1, with 9 bases fitting TRBD1. Germline V gene lookup returns CDR1 SEHNR and CDR2 FQNEAQ (reference sequence). The CDR3 is 16 amino acids. After removal of 5 bases from V and 2 bases from J, the junction contained 9 bases not matched to a gene. The CDR3 DNA follows: TGTGCCAGCAGCGGGACAGGGTGGGCTCCCAACACTGAAGCTTTCTTT. This translates into CASSGTGWAPNTEAFF. The whole variable domain, filled in from reference TRBV7-9 and TRBJ1-1, reads DTGVSQNPRHKITKRGQNVTFRCDPISEHNRLYWYRQTLGQGPEFLTYFQNEAQLEKSRLLSDRFSAERPKGSFSTLEIQRTEQGDSAMYLCASSGTGWAPNTEAFFGQGTRLTVV.

There are a few counts of this clone. CDR3: CASSSATGDTQYF. As DNA, the CDR3 is TGTGCCAGCAGCTCCGCAACAGGGGATACGCAGTATTTT. This chain connects TRBV11-3 to TRBJ2-3; tentative D call: TRBD1 (6 bases). Germline CDR1 SGHNT, CDR2 YENEEA. CDR3 length equals 13 residues. Trimming stripped 4 bases from V and 6 bases from J, with 11 bases between.